Following are 11 T cell receptor beta chains from one sample sequenced in a study of regulatory T cells in long-lasting Graves disease (dated by TCRdb to 2020 to 2023). Library preparation used multiplex PCR. The instrument was an Illumina HiSeq 4000. TCR beta libraries were built with iRepertoire HTBI primers and Arm-PCR amplification of CDR3 regions. The public reads were run again by TCRdb, first through fastp at Q25 and then through MiXCR, and only productive beta chains were kept. Here each entry gathers all rows of one CDR3 protein and keeps the most common genes and DNA. Within this sample are about 470,000 distinct CDR3 sequences, with around 20% of them counted one time only. The ten largest clones capture approximately 8% of the sample. The time point label corresponds to: persistent/refractory GD, antithyroid drugs over 5 years with positive TRAb. For both TCR sequencing and RNA sequencing, RNA was extracted from PBMCs using TRIzol.

Sequencing used peripheral blood mononuclear cells (PBMCs), obtained when the disease was refractory, from a patient treated with antithyroid drugs. These receptors originate from a female donor with Graves disease.

The rearrangement uses TRBV6-2 or TRBV6-3 and TRBJ2-1, with D possibly TRBD2 on 6 matching bases. V lost 2 bases, J lost 6 bases, and 14 bases lay in between. The CDR3 is 15 residues long. In germline, CDR1 is MNHEY, CDR2 SVGEGT. In DNA form, the CDR3 reads TGTGCCAGCAGTTACGTTGGAGCCGGGAGCAATGAGCAGTTCTTC. Translated, it gives CASSYVGAGSNEQFF.

This clonotype was detected ten times or more. The rearrangement uses TRBV27 and TRBJ1-4; 9 bases are a match to TRBD1. CDR1 is MNHEY and CDR2 is SMNVEV in the germline V gene (reference sequence). The V gene end was trimmed by 6 bases and the J gene end by 3 bases; junction bases not matched to a gene: 8. This CDR3 region has 16 residues. Here the CDR3 DNA reads TGTGCCAGCAGGTCCCGCTGGGACAGGGCTAATGAAAAACTGTTTTTT. It codes for CASRSRWDRANEKLFF.

This clonotype was found many times. This chain links TRBV28 with TRBJ1-5; D might be TRBD1 (5 bases). Between the trimmed V and J ends, which lost 4 bases and 7 bases, there was a span of 8 bases. The CDR3 is 12 amino acids. Per germline, CDR1 MDHEN and CDR2 SYDVKM. CDR3 amino acids: CASSSPGQPQHF. CDR3 sequence (DNA): TGTGCCAGCAGTTCCCCAGGGCAGCCCCAGCATTTT.

The chain joins TRBV13 to TRBJ1-5; D unresolved. This CDR3 has 14 amino acids. Germline V gene sequence: CDR1 PRHDT, CDR2 FYEKMQ (reference sequence). Trimming pared 2 bases from V and 0 bases from J, leaving 5 bases between. In nucleotides, the CDR3 is TGTGCCAGCAGCTTAAGATTTAGCAATCAGCCCCAGCATTTT. The encoded protein is CASSLRFSNQPQHF.

This chain joins TRBV2 and TRBJ1-3; TRBD1 matches at 7 bases. V lost 8 bases, J lost 4 bases, and 8 bases stayed unmatched. Looked up from germline, CDR1 is SNHLY and CDR2 is FYNNEI. This CDR3 is 14 amino acids long. The CDR3 DNA is TGTGCCAGCGGGACAGCCGTTCCCGGAAACACCATATATTTT. This codes for CASGTAVPGNTIYF.

The rearrangement joins TRBV6-1 to TRBJ2-7; 7 positions match TRBD1. CDR3 length: 14 residues. Germline lookup yields CDR1 MNHNS and CDR2 SASEGT. Trimming removed 5 bases from V and 2 bases from J; junction bases left unmatched: 6. The CDR3 region is CASSHRGRTYEQYF. The CDR3 DNA sequence: TGTGCCAGCAGTCACAGGGGCCGGACCTACGAGCAGTACTTC.

J is TRBJ2-1 and V is TRBV11-2, with D maybe TRBD1 (6 bases). There are 15 residues in the CDR3. The V end was cut by 0 bases, the J end by 6 bases, with 12 bases between. In germline, CDR1 is SGHAT, CDR2 FQNNGV. CDR3 sequence: CASSLEAQGGNEQFF. In nucleotides, the CDR3 is TGTGCCAGCAGCTTAGAGGCACAGGGCGGCAATGAGCAGTTCTTC.

This clonotype was seen repeatedly, ten times or more. This chain links TRBV28 with TRBJ2-7, with D perhaps matching TRBD1 or TRBD2 (7 bases each). Germline V CDR1 and CDR2: MDHEN, SYDVKM. V dropped 5 bases and J dropped 2 bases, with 16 bases sitting between them. The CDR3 totals 15 residues. CDR3 nucleotide sequence: TGTGCCAGCAGTCCAACAGGGGAGGGAACCTACGAGCAGTACTTC. It yields the protein CASSPTGEGTYEQYF.

V and J are TRBV7-9 and TRBJ2-4, with 8 bases identical to TRBD1. The tail of the sequence fits TRBJ1-2 better, so the J call may be wrong. CDR1 SEHNR and CDR2 FQNEAQ come from the germline V gene (reference sequence). CDR3 length: 15 residues. The CDR3 DNA is TGTGCCAGCGGGGAGAGCAGGGGGCGAACTAATGGCTACACCTTC. It codes for CASGESRGRTNGYTF.

This chain uses TRBV29-1 with TRBJ2-2; a possible D gene is TRBD1 (5 bases). Germline V lookup: CDR1 SQVTM, CDR2 ANQGSEA. V was shortened by 3 bases and J by 4 bases, with 12 bases between the two germline ends. The CDR3 has 14 amino acids. DNA for the CDR3: TGCAGCGTTGATAGGGGCAGGGTCACCGGGGAGCTGTTTTTT. It specifies CSVDRGRVTGELFF.

The rearrangement uses TRBV29-1 and TRBJ2-7, with D tentatively TRBD2 (5 bases). Germline V gives CDR1 SQVTM, CDR2 ANQGSEA. The germline V and J ends were trimmed by 8 bases and 4 bases, with 21 bases remaining between them. This CDR3 is built from 14 residues. CDR3 amino acids: CSIALAPGGYEQYF. The CDR3 DNA reads as TGCAGCATCGCGCTAGCCCCGGGTGGGTACGAGCAGTACTTC.